This T cell receptor (beta chain) was sequenced during a study of T cell responses to AZD1222 COVID-19 vaccine. A remark on this clone: Its target is unknown. This CDR3 is also generated by other DNA sequences in the sample.

TCRdb keeps only in-frame clones here, not all; method: immunoSEQ multiplex PCR. The data contain around 120,000 clones, roughly 90% of them singletons. Combined were second doses at about 4 or about 12 weeks. Whole-study findings and limits: Most donors were white British, females outnumbered males, and clonal diversity was possibly underestimated.

The sequenced sample was peripheral blood, obtained 28 days after the second AZD1222 dose. The TCR originated in an adult who received the AZD1222 COVID-19 vaccine.

CDR3: CASSGSNQPQHF. CDR3 in DNA: TGTGCCAGTAGTGGCAGCAATCAGCCCCAGCATTTT. The rearrangement uses TRBV19 and TRBJ1-5; D gene ambiguous. Looked up from germline, CDR1 is LNHDA and CDR2 is SQIVND (reference sequence). Trimming cost V 5 bases and J 1 base, with 3 bases left between them. This CDR3 is 12 amino acids long.